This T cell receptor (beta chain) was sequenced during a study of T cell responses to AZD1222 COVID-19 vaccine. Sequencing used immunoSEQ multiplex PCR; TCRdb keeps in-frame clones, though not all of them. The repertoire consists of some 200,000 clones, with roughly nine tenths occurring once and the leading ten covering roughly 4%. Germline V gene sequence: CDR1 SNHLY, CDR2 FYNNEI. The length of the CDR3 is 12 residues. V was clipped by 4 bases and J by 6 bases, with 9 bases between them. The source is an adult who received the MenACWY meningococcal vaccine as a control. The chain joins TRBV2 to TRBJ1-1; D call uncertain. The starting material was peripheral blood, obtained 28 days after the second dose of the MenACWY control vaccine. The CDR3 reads CASSAQRAEAFF. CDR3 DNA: TGTGCCAGCAGTGCACAGCGGGCTGAAGCTTTCTTT.